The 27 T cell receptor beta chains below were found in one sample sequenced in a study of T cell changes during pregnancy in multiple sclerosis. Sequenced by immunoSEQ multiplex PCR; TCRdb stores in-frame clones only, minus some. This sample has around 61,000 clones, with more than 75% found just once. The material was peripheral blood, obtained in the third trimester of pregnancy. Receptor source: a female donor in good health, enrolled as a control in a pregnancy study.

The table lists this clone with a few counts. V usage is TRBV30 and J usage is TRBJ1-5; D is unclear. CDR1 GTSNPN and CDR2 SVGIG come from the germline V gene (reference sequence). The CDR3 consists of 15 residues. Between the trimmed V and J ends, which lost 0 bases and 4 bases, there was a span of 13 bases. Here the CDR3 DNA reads TGTGCCTGGAGTGTACCGTCCGCCGGGAATCAGCCCCAGCATTTT. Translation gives CAWSVPSAGNQPQHF. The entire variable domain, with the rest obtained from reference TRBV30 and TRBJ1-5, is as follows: SQTIHQWPATLVQPVGSPLSLECTVEGTSNPNLYWYRQAAGRGLQLLFYSVGIGQISSEVPQNLSASRPQDRQFILSSKKLLLSDSGFYLCAWSVPSAGNQPQHFGDGTRLSIL.

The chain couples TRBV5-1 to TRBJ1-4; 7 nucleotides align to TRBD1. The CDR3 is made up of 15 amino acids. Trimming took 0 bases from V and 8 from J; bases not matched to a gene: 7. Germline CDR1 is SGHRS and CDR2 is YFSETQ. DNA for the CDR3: TGCGCCAGCAGCTTGGAACAGGGGCCCTGGGAAAAACTGTTTTTT. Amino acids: CASSLEQGPWEKLFF. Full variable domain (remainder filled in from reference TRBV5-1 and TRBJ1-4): KAGVTQTPRYLIKTRGQQVTLSCSPISGHRSVSWYQQTPGQGLQFLFEYFSETQRNKGNFPGRFSGRQFSNSRSEMNVSTLELGDSALYLCASSLEQGPWEKLFFGSGTQLSVL.

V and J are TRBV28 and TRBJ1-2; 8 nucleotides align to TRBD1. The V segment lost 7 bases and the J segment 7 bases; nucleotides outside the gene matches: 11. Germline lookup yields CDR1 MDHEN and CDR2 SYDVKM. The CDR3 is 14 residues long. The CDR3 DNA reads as TGTGCCAGCACCTCCCAGGGGGCGAGGATTGGCTACACCTTC. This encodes CASTSQGARIGYTF.

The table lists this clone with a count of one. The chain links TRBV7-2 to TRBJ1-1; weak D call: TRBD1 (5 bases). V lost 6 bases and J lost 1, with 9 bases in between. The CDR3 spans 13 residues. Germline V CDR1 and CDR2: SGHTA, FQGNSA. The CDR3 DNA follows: TGTGCCAGCAGTATCGGACAGAACACTGAAGCTTTCTTT. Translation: CASSIGQNTEAFF.

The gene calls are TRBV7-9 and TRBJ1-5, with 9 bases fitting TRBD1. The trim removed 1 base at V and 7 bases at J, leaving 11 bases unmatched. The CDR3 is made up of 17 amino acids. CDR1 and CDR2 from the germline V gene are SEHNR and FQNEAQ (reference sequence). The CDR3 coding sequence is TGTGCCAGCAGCTTAGGACAGGGGGTGGGTAATTCACAGCCCCAGCATTTT. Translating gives CASSLGQGVGNSQPQHF.

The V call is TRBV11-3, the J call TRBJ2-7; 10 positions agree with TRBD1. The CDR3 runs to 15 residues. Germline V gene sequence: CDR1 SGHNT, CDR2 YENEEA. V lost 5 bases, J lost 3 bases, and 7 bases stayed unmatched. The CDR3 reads CASSLGQGGRYEQYF. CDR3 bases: TGTGCCAGCAGCCTCGGACAGGGGGGCCGCTACGAGCAGTACTTC.

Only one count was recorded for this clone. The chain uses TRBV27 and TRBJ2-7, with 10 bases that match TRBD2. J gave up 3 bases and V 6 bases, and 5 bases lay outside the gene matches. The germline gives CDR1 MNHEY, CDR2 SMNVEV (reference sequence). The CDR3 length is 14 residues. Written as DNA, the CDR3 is TGTGCCAGCAGCCTAGCGGGGGAATACTACGAGCAGTACTTC. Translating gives CASSLAGEYYEQYF.

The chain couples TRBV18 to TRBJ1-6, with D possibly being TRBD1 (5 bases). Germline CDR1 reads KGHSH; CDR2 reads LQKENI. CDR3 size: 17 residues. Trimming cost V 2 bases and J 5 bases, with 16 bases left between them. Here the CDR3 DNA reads TGTGCCAGCTCACCAGTATTTGTGGCGGGGGATAATTCACCCCTCCACTTT. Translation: CASSPVFVAGDNSPLHF. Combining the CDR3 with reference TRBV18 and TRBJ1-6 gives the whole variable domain NAGVMQNPRHLVRRRGQEARLRCSPMKGHSHVYWYRQLPEEGLKFMVYLQKENIIDESGMPKERFSAEFPKEGPSILRIQQVVRGDSAAYFCASSPVFVAGDNSPLHFGNGTRLTVT.

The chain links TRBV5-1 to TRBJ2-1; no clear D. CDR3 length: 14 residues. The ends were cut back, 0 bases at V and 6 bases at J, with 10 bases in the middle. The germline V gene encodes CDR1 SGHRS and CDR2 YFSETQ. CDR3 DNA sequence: TGCGCCAGCAGCTTGGCCGAGGTCCCCAATGAGCAGTTCTTC. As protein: CASSLAEVPNEQFF.

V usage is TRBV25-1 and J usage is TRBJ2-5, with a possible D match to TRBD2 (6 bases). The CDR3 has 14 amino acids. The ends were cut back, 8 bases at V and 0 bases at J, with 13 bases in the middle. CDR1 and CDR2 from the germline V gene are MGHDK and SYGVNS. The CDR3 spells CASCPGTYQETQYF. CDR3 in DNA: TGTGCCAGCTGTCCCGGGACTTACCAAGAGACCCAGTACTTC.

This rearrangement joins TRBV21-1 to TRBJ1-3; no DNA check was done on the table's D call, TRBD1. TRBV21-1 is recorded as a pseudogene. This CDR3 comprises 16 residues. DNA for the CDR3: TGTGCCAGCAGCAAAAAGGAGAGGACAGGGGGAAACACCATATATTTT. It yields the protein CASSKKERTGGNTIYF.

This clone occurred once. The CDR3 sequence: CASSELQTGSYEQYF. CDR3 DNA: TGTGCCAGCAGTGAACTTCAAACGGGGTCCTACGAGCAGTACTTC. The chain couples TRBV6-1 to TRBJ2-5; D is perhaps TRBD2 (5 bases). The assigned J gene may be wrong: the sequence end matches TRBJ2-7 better. Germline loops: CDR1 MNHNS, CDR2 SASEGT. This CDR3 comprises 15 residues.

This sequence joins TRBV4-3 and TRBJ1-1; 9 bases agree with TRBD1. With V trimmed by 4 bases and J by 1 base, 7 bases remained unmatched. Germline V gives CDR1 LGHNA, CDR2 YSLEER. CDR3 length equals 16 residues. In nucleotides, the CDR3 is TGCGCCAGCAGCCTGTCCCGGGACAGGGCGAACACTGAAGCTTTCTTT. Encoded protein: CASSLSRDRANTEAFF.

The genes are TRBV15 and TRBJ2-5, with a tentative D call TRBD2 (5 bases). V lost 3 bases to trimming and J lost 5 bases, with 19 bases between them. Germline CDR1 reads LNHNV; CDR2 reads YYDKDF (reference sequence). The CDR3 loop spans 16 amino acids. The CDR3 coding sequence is TGTGCCACCAGCAGGAGGGCCGCCTGGGCCCGGGAGACCCAGTACTTC. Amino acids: CATSRRAAWARETQYF.

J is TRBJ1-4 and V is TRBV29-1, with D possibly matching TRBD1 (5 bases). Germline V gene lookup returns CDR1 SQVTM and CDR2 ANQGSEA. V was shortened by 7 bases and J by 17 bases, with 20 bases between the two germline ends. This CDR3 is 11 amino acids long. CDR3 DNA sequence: TGCAGCGCCAGACAGCGACTTTATCAATTTTTT. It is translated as CSARQRLYQFF. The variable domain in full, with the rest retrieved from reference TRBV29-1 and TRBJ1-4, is SAVISQKPSRDICQRGTSLTIQCQVDSQVTMMFWYRQQPGQSLTLIATANQGSEATYESGFVIDKFPISRPNLTFSTLTVSNMSPEDSSIYLCSARQRLYQFFGSGTQLSVL.

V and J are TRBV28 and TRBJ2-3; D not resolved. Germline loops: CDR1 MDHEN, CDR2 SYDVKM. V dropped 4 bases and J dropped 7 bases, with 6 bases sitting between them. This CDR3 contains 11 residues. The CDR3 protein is CASSYFNTQYF. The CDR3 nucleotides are TGTGCCAGCAGTTATTTTAATACGCAGTATTTT.

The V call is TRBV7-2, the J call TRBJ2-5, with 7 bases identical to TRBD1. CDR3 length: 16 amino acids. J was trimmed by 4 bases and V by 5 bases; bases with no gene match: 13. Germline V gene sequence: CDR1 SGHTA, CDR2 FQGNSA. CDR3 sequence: CASSLGGQKVRETQYF. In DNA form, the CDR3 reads TGTGCCAGCAGCCTAGGGGGCCAAAAAGTGCGAGAGACCCAGTACTTC.

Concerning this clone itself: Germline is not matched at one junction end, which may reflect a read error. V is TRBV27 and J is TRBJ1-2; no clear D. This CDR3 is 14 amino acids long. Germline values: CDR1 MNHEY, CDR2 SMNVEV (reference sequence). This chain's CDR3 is CASSPEYSRTPGYF. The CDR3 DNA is TGTGCCAGCAGTCCCGAATACTCCAGAACTCCGGGGTACTTC.

The CDR3 here is CASSSQGARQPQHF. DNA of the CDR3: TGTGCCAGCAGTTCACAGGGGGCCCGTCAGCCCCAGCATTTT. This chain joins TRBV28 and TRBJ1-5, with TRBD1 identical over 9 bases. The germline gives CDR1 MDHEN, CDR2 SYDVKM. V dropped 4 bases and J dropped 6; count of bases not matched to a gene: 4. CDR3 length: 14 residues. The whole variable domain, remainder taken from reference TRBV28 and TRBJ1-5, is DVKVTQSSRYLVKRTGEKVFLECVQDMDHENMFWYRQDPGLGLRLIYFSYDVKMKEKGDIPEGYSVSREKKERFSLILESASTNQTSMYLCASSSQGARQPQHFGDGTRLSIL.

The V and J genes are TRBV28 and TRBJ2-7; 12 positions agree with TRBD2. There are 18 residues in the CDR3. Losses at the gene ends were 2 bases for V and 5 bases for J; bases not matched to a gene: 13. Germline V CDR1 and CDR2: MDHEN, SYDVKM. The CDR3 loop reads CASSLPTGLAGGIDEQYF. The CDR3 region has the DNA TGTGCCAGCAGTTTACCCACGGGACTAGCGGGCGGAATTGACGAGCAGTACTTC.

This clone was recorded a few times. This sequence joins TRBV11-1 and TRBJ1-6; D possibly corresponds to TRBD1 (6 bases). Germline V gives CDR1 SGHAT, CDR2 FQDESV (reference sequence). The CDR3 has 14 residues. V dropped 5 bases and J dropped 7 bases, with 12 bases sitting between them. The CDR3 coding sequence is TGTGCCAGCAGCCTCACAGGGCGAAATTCACCCCTCCACTTT. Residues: CASSLTGRNSPLHF.

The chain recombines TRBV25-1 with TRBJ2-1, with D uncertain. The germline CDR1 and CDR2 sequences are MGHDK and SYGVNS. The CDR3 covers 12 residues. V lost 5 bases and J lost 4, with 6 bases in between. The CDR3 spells CASSLSYNEQFF. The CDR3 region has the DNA TGTGCCAGCAGTTTGTCGTACAATGAGCAGTTCTTC.

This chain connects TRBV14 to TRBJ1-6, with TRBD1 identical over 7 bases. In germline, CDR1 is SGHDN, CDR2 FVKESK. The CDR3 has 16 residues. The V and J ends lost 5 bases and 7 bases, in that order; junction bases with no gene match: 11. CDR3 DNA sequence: TGTGCCAGCAGCTTGACAGGGAACTTCCAGAATTCACCCCTCCACTTT. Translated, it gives CASSLTGNFQNSPLHF.

This CDR3 reads CASSPGIILQPQHF. DNA of the CDR3: TGTGCCAGCAGCCCAGGGATCATCCTCCAGCCCCAGCATTTT. V is TRBV27 and J is TRBJ1-5; tentative D call: TRBD1 (5 bases). In germline, CDR1 is MNHEY, CDR2 SMNVEV (reference sequence). The CDR3 loop spans 14 amino acids. V was trimmed by 6 bases and J by 7 bases, leaving 16 bases between them.

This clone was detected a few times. DNA for the CDR3: TGTGCCAGCAGCTTGCCCGGGACAGAAGCTTTCTTT. Amino acids: CASSLPGTEAFF. V usage is TRBV5-6 and J usage is TRBJ1-1; TRBD1 is a possible D gene (6 bases). V was trimmed by 1 base and J by 8 bases, leaving 9 bases between them. The CDR3 consists of 12 residues. Germline CDR1 SGHDT, CDR2 YYEEEE.

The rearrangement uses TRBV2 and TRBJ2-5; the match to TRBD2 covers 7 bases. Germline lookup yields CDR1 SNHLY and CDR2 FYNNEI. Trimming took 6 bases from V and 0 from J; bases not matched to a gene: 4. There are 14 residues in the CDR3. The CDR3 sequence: CASSGGTYQETQYF. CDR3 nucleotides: TGTGCCAGCAGCGGGGGGACGTACCAAGAGACCCAGTACTTC.

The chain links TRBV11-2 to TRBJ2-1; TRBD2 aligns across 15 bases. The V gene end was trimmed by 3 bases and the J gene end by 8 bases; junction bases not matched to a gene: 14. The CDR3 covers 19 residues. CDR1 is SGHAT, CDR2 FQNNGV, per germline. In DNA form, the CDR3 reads TGTGCCAGCAGCTTTCTGACTGGAGGGACTAGCGGGGGGAACTATGAGCAGTTCTTC. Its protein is CASSFLTGGTSGGNYEQFF.